The rows below give T cell receptor beta chains drawn from one sample of a study of blood T cell repertoires in COVID-19. The table came from immunoSEQ multiplex PCR; TCRdb's copy has only in-frame clones and leaves some out. The table lists 85,000 to 100,000 clones, about four fifths of them singletons, with less than 6% in the top ten. Sequencing was done on a sample of peripheral blood. These receptors originate from a man older than 75 with COVID-19, enrolled during active disease. The CDR3 runs from the conserved cysteine through the conserved F or W. The D gene is left open where the match is weak. Clone size is stated in some rows and not others, as once, few, many or a class when expanded.

d_call: NA; cdr3_length: 14; j_call: TRBJ1-5; v_call: TRBV19; clone_size: few; cdr3_aa: CASSIGLRNQPQHF; cdr3_nt: TGTGCCAGTAGTATAGGGTTACGGAATCAGCCCCAGCATTTT
d_call: NA; cdr3_length: 13; j_call: TRBJ2-7; v_call: TRBV6-5; clone_size: NA; cdr3_aa: CASSTGQLYEQYF; cdr3_nt: TGTGCCAGCAGTACCGGACAGCTCTACGAGCAGTACTTC
d_call: TRBD1; cdr3_length: 16; j_call: TRBJ2-7; v_call: TRBV19; clone_size: few; cdr3_aa: CASSPHPGQVLWGQYF; cdr3_nt: TGTGCCAGTAGTCCTCACCCGGGACAGGTGCTTTGGGGGCAGTACTTC
d_call: TRBD1; cdr3_length: 15; j_call: TRBJ2-2; v_call: TRBV4-2; clone_size: NA; cdr3_aa: CASSQVQGVTGELFF; cdr3_nt: TGTGCCAGCAGCCAAGTACAGGGGGTGACCGGGGAGCTGTTTTTT
d_call: NA; cdr3_length: 14; j_call: TRBJ2-5; v_call: TRBV19; clone_size: NA; cdr3_aa: CASSPRPSKETQYF; cdr3_nt: TGTGCCAGTAGCCCACGTCCGAGTAAAGAGACCCAGTACTTC
d_call: NA; cdr3_length: 15; j_call: TRBJ2-7; v_call: TRBV19; clone_size: NA; cdr3_aa: CASSPRQASSYEQYF; cdr3_nt: TGTGCCAGTAGTCCCCGACAGGCGAGCTCCTACGAGCAGTACTTC
d_call: NA; cdr3_length: 12; j_call: TRBJ2-2; v_call: TRBV7-8; clone_size: NA; cdr3_aa: CASSFRAGELFF; cdr3_nt: TGTGCCAGCAGCTTCCGGGCCGGGGAGCTGTTTTTT
d_call: NA; cdr3_length: 15; j_call: TRBJ2-4; v_call: TRBV6-4; clone_size: NA; cdr3_aa: CASQGYRLAKNIQYF; cdr3_nt: TGTGCCAGTCAAGGATACAGGCTAGCCAAAAACATTCAGTACTTC
d_call: TRBD2; cdr3_length: 17; j_call: TRBJ2-3; v_call: TRBV13; clone_size: NA; cdr3_aa: CASGERGGSHGTDTQYF; cdr3_nt: TGTGCCAGCGGCGAAAGGGGCGGGAGTCATGGCACAGATACGCAGTATTTT
d_call: NA; cdr3_length: 13; j_call: TRBJ2-7; v_call: TRBV5-1; clone_size: NA; cdr3_aa: CASSLAEAREQYF; cdr3_nt: TGCGCCAGCAGCTTGGCGGAGGCGCGCGAGCAGTACTTC
d_call: NA; cdr3_length: 15; j_call: TRBJ2-5; v_call: TRBV2; clone_size: NA; cdr3_aa: CASSFRQGPRETQYF; cdr3_nt: TGTGCCAGCAGTTTCCGTCAGGGCCCTCGAGAGACCCAGTACTTC
d_call: TRBD1; cdr3_length: 15; j_call: TRBJ2-2; v_call: TRBV18; clone_size: NA; cdr3_aa: CASSPGQGGTGELFF; cdr3_nt: TGTGCCAGCTCACCGGGACAGGGTGGAACCGGGGAGCTGTTTTTT
d_call: TRBD1; cdr3_length: 15; j_call: TRBJ2-3; v_call: TRBV6-6; clone_size: NA; cdr3_aa: CASSPGTASIDTQYF; cdr3_nt: TGTGCCAGCAGCCCAGGGACAGCTAGCATAGATACGCAGTATTTT
d_call: TRBD1; cdr3_length: 13; j_call: TRBJ1-2; v_call: TRBV7-3; clone_size: NA; cdr3_aa: CASSLNRGEGYTF; cdr3_nt: TGTGCCAGCAGCTTAAACAGGGGAGAAGGCTACACCTTC
d_call: TRBD1; cdr3_length: 16; j_call: TRBJ1-5; v_call: TRBV19; clone_size: NA; cdr3_aa: CASSVAGQGSHEPQHF; cdr3_nt: TGTGCCAGTAGTGTTGCGGGACAGGGCTCGCATGAGCCCCAGCATTTT
d_call: NA; cdr3_length: 15; j_call: TRBJ2-7; v_call: TRBV5-1; clone_size: NA; cdr3_aa: CASSFRSQGAYEQYF; cdr3_nt: TGCGCCAGCAGCTTTCGCTCGCAGGGTGCCTACGAGCAGTACTTC
d_call: TRBD1; cdr3_length: 15; j_call: TRBJ1-5; v_call: TRBV19; clone_size: NA; cdr3_aa: CASSTPGQGGQPQHF; cdr3_nt: TGTGCCAGTAGTACCCCGGGACAGGGAGGCCAGCCCCAGCATTTT
d_call: TRBD1; cdr3_length: 11; j_call: TRBJ1-1; v_call: TRBV20-1; clone_size: NA; cdr3_aa: CSAGGQREAFF; cdr3_nt: TGCAGTGCGGGGGGACAGAGAGAAGCTTTCTTT
d_call: NA; cdr3_length: 14; j_call: TRBJ2-3; v_call: TRBV28; clone_size: NA; cdr3_aa: CASSPAGGTDTQYF; cdr3_nt: TGTGCCAGCAGTCCTGCAGGTGGGACAGATACGCAGTATTTT
d_call: NA; cdr3_length: 14; j_call: TRBJ1-4; v_call: TRBV6-5; clone_size: NA; cdr3_aa: CASSHGQIHEKLFF; cdr3_nt: TGTGCCAGCAGTCACGGACAGATTCATGAAAAACTGTTTTTT
d_call: NA; cdr3_length: 15; j_call: TRBJ1-1; v_call: TRBV5-4; clone_size: NA; cdr3_aa: CASSPPTGSNTEAFF; cdr3_nt: TGTGCCAGCAGCCCCCCGACAGGATCGAACACTGAAGCTTTCTTT
d_call: TRBD1; cdr3_length: 14; j_call: TRBJ2-7; v_call: TRBV19; clone_size: NA; cdr3_aa: CASSIGQGVSEQYF; cdr3_nt: TGTGCCAGTAGTATAGGACAGGGGGTCTCCGAGCAGTACTTC
d_call: TRBD1; cdr3_length: 15; j_call: TRBJ1-2; v_call: TRBV7-9; clone_size: few; cdr3_aa: CASSDGTGVNYGYTF; cdr3_nt: TGTGCCAGCAGCGACGGGACAGGGGTAAACTATGGCTACACCTTC
d_call: NA; cdr3_length: 17; j_call: TRBJ1-5; v_call: TRBV2; clone_size: once; cdr3_aa: CASSPGTLIYSNQPQHF; cdr3_nt: TGTGCCAGCAGCCCCGGGACACTGATTTATAGCAATCAGCCCCAGCATTTT
d_call: TRBD1; cdr3_length: 16; j_call: TRBJ2-7; v_call: TRBV25-1; clone_size: NA; cdr3_aa: CASSDYGQGVCSEQYF; cdr3_nt: TGTGCCAGCAGTGACTATGGACAGGGGGTATGCTCCGAGCAGTACTTC
d_call: TRBD1; cdr3_length: 15; j_call: TRBJ2-2; v_call: TRBV7-2; clone_size: NA; cdr3_aa: CASSLRTGATGELFF; cdr3_nt: TGTGCCAGCAGCTTAAGAACAGGGGCCACCGGGGAGCTGTTTTTT
d_call: NA; cdr3_length: 15; j_call: TRBJ1-6; v_call: TRBV5-6; clone_size: NA; cdr3_aa: CASSLVGRVDSPLHF; cdr3_nt: TGTGCCAGCAGCTTGGTTGGGCGGGTGGATTCACCCCTCCACTTT
d_call: NA; cdr3_length: 15; j_call: TRBJ1-3; v_call: TRBV7-2; clone_size: NA; cdr3_aa: CASSLATLSGNTIYF; cdr3_nt: TGTGCCAGCAGCTTGGCCACCCTCTCTGGAAACACCATATATTTT
d_call: NA; cdr3_length: 14; j_call: TRBJ1-1; v_call: TRBV7-2; clone_size: NA; cdr3_aa: CASSLGRGAPEAFF; cdr3_nt: TGTGCCAGCAGCTTAGGGCGGGGGGCACCTGAAGCTTTCTTT
d_call: TRBD1; cdr3_length: 13; j_call: TRBJ2-5; v_call: TRBV18; clone_size: NA; cdr3_aa: CASSFSRGETQYF; cdr3_nt: TGTGCCAGCTCATTTTCCAGGGGGGAGACCCAGTACTTC
d_call: NA; cdr3_length: 12; j_call: TRBJ2-1; v_call: TRBV10-3; clone_size: NA; cdr3_aa: CAISSQGSEQFF; cdr3_nt: TGTGCCATCAGTTCTCAGGGTAGTGAGCAGTTCTTC
d_call: TRBD1; cdr3_length: 15; j_call: TRBJ1-4; v_call: TRBV7-9; clone_size: NA; cdr3_aa: CASSLAHRGNEKLFF; cdr3_nt: TGTGCCAGCAGCTTAGCTCACAGGGGGAATGAAAAACTGTTTTTT
d_call: NA; cdr3_length: 12; j_call: TRBJ2-7; v_call: TRBV29-1; clone_size: few; cdr3_aa: CSVGGGAREQYF; cdr3_nt: TGCAGCGTTGGAGGGGGGGCAAGGGAGCAGTACTTC
d_call: TRBD2; cdr3_length: 20; j_call: TRBJ2-1; v_call: TRBV6-1; clone_size: NA; cdr3_aa: CASSDGGRPSGRSLYNEQFF; cdr3_nt: TGTGCCAGCAGTGATGGTGGTCGTCCTAGCGGGAGGTCCCTCTACAATGAGCAGTTCTTC
d_call: NA; cdr3_length: 15; j_call: TRBJ1-4; v_call: TRBV9; clone_size: NA; cdr3_aa: CASSPRWGVGEKLFF; cdr3_nt: TGTGCCAGCAGCCCCAGGTGGGGGGTGGGTGAAAAACTGTTTTTT
d_call: NA; cdr3_length: 15; j_call: TRBJ2-1; v_call: TRBV9; clone_size: NA; cdr3_aa: CASSFRGEVWDEQFF; cdr3_nt: TGTGCCAGCAGCTTCAGGGGGGAGGTCTGGGATGAGCAGTTCTTC
d_call: NA; cdr3_length: 15; j_call: TRBJ1-1; v_call: TRBV11-2; clone_size: NA; cdr3_aa: CASSLHPVPNTEAFF; cdr3_nt: TGTGCCAGCAGCTTACATCCAGTTCCGAACACTGAAGCTTTCTTT
d_call: TRBD1; cdr3_length: 14; j_call: TRBJ2-2; v_call: TRBV29-1; clone_size: NA; cdr3_aa: CSVGRSGGSGELFF; cdr3_nt: TGCAGCGTTGGTCGGTCAGGGGGCTCCGGGGAGCTGTTTTTT
d_call: NA; cdr3_length: 17; j_call: TRBJ2-7; v_call: TRBV21-1; clone_size: NA; cdr3_aa: CASSTPGRDRGEGEQYF; cdr3_nt: TGTGCCAGCAGCACACCGGGCCGGGACAGGGGAGAAGGGGAGCAGTACTTC
d_call: TRBD2; cdr3_length: 18; j_call: TRBJ2-2; v_call: TRBV7-2; clone_size: NA; cdr3_aa: CASSMTSGGWANTGELFF; cdr3_nt: TGTGCCAGCAGTATGACTAGCGGGGGGTGGGCGAACACCGGGGAGCTGTTTTTT
d_call: TRBD1; cdr3_length: 16; j_call: TRBJ1-2; v_call: TRBV6-6; clone_size: NA; cdr3_aa: CASSYSGDSSNYGYTF; cdr3_nt: TGTGCCAGCAGTTACTCGGGGGACAGTTCTAACTATGGCTACACCTTC
d_call: NA; cdr3_length: 12; j_call: TRBJ1-4; v_call: TRBV7-8; clone_size: NA; cdr3_aa: CASSLVSEKLFF; cdr3_nt: TGTGCCAGCAGCTTAGTATCTGAAAAACTGTTTTTT
d_call: NA; cdr3_length: 13; j_call: TRBJ1-3; v_call: TRBV7-2; clone_size: once; cdr3_aa: CASSLQGYGTIYF; cdr3_nt: TGTGCCAGCAGCTTACAGGGTTACGGCACCATATATTTT
d_call: NA; cdr3_length: 13; j_call: TRBJ1-5; v_call: TRBV28; clone_size: once; cdr3_aa: CASTRGYGQPQHF; cdr3_nt: TGTGCCAGCACGCGGGGGTATGGTCAGCCCCAGCATTTT
d_call: TRBD1; cdr3_length: 14; j_call: TRBJ1-4; v_call: TRBV30; clone_size: NA; cdr3_aa: CAWSPGQGNEKLFF; cdr3_nt: TGTGCCTGGAGTCCGGGACAGGGCAATGAAAAACTGTTTTTT
d_call: TRBD2; cdr3_length: 15; j_call: TRBJ2-7; v_call: TRBV11-2; clone_size: NA; cdr3_aa: CASSLTSGRGIEQYF; cdr3_nt: TGTGCCAGCAGCTTGACTAGCGGGAGGGGTATCGAGCAGTACTTC
d_call: NA; cdr3_length: 13; j_call: TRBJ2-5; v_call: TRBV7-2; clone_size: NA; cdr3_aa: CASSLGLAKTQYF; cdr3_nt: TGTGCCAGCAGCTTGGGACTCGCGAAGACCCAGTACTTC
d_call: NA; cdr3_length: 13; j_call: TRBJ2-2; v_call: TRBV6-6; clone_size: NA; cdr3_aa: CASRNARTGELFF; cdr3_nt: TGTGCCAGCAGAAACGCTAGGACCGGGGAGCTGTTTTTT
d_call: NA; cdr3_length: 15; j_call: TRBJ2-1; v_call: TRBV6-1; clone_size: NA; cdr3_aa: CASSERNREYNEQFF; cdr3_nt: TGTGCCAGCAGTGAAAGGAACAGAGAGTACAATGAGCAGTTCTTC
d_call: TRBD1; cdr3_length: 13; j_call: TRBJ2-7; v_call: TRBV30; clone_size: NA; cdr3_aa: CAWDRGLSYEQYF; cdr3_nt: TGTGCCTGGGACAGGGGGCTGTCTTACGAGCAGTACTTC
d_call: TRBD2; cdr3_length: 14; j_call: TRBJ2-2; v_call: TRBV27; clone_size: many; cdr3_aa: CASRSGSYTGELFF; cdr3_nt: TGTGCCAGCCGTAGCGGGAGCTACACCGGGGAGCTGTTTTTT
d_call: NA; cdr3_length: 14; j_call: TRBJ1-2; v_call: TRBV28; clone_size: NA; cdr3_aa: CASGGGGAGYGYTF; cdr3_nt: TGTGCCAGCGGGGGAGGAGGGGCTGGCTATGGCTACACCTTC